The present TCR beta chain was sequenced within a study of blood T cell repertoires in COVID-19. Study summary: Samples representing acute and convalescent COVID-19 were sourced from the United States, Italy and Spain. From T cells, B-cell-depleted T cells, or PBMCs came the material, which was cDNA or gDNA.

Per the study methods: Researchers report that nucleated cell counts were estimated from reference gene primer amplification. Repertoires were generated with immunoSEQ multiplex PCR, while TCRdb's copy carries only in-frame clones and drops some. The V and J calls and the clone size are those of that table, but D and trimming were determined from the DNA. The table lists about 56,000 clones, roughly 78% of them singletons. V lost 2 bases, J lost 15 bases, and 11 bases lay in between. The CDR3 is 11 amino acids. CDR1 and CDR2 (germline): SNHLY, FYNNEI. This clone was found a few times. The sample consisted of peripheral blood. V and J are TRBV2 and TRBJ2-4, with TRBD1 as a possible D gene (5 bases). This TCR derives from a woman aged 80 or older with acute or convalescent COVID-19. The CDR3 reads CASSELLGLYF. Written as DNA, the CDR3 is TGTGCCAGCAGTGAACTACTGGGGCTGTACTTC.